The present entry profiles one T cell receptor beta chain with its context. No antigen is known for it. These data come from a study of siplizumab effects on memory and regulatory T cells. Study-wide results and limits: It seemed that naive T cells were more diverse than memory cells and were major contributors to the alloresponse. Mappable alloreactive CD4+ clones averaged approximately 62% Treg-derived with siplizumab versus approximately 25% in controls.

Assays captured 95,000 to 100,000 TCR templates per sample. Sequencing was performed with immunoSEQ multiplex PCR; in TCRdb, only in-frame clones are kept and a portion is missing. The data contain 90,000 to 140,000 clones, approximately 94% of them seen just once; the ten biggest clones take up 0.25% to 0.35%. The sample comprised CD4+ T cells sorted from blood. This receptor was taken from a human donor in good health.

Here the CDR3 reads CASSLDAARGQPQHF. The CDR3 DNA follows: TGCGCCAGCAGCTTGGACGCGGCCCGGGGGCAGCCCCAGCATTTT. V and J are TRBV5-1 and TRBJ1-5; D possibly corresponds to TRBD1 (5 bases). Trimming took off 0 bases at V and 7 bases at J, with 14 bases between the two ends. This CDR3 is 15 amino acids long. CDR1 SGHRS and CDR2 YFSETQ come from the germline V gene. Looking up the rest from reference TRBV5-1 and TRBJ1-5 gives the full variable domain: KAGVTQTPRYLIKTRGQQVTLSCSPISGHRSVSWYQQTPGQGLQFLFEYFSETQRNKGNFPGRFSGRQFSNSRSEMNVSTLELGDSALYLCASSLDAARGQPQHFGDGTRLSIL.